Following are 27 T cell receptor beta chains from one sample sequenced in a study of T cell responses to AZD1222 COVID-19 vaccine. Only in-frame clones appear in the TCRdb table, and some are missing; sequencing was by immunoSEQ multiplex PCR. The table lists about 120,000 clones, less than 95% of them singletons. This material consisted of peripheral blood, taken on day 0 of AZD1222 vaccination. The receptors come from an adult in good health.

The V call is TRBV19, the J call TRBJ2-3; either TRBD1 or TRBD2 may supply D (5 bases each). Germline assignment: CDR1 LNHDA and CDR2 SQIVND (reference sequence). The CDR3 is made up of 14 amino acids. The V end was cut by 3 bases, the J end by 3 bases, with 10 bases between. In nucleotides, the CDR3 is TGTGCCAGTAGTATGCCCGGGACGACAGATACGCAGTATTTT. Amino acids: CASSMPGTTDTQYF. The full variable domain, its missing parts supplied by reference TRBV19 and TRBJ2-3, is DGGITQSPKYLFRKEGQNVTLSCEQNLNHDAMYWYRQDPGQGLRLIYYSQIVNDFQKGDIAEGYSVSREKKESFPLTVTSAQKNPTAFYLCASSMPGTTDTQYFGPGTRLTVL.

J is TRBJ2-1 and V is TRBV7-8; D gene uncertain. This CDR3 region has 15 residues. Germline CDR1 reads SGHVS; CDR2 reads FQNEAQ. The V end was cut by 0 bases, the J end by 12 bases, with 18 bases between. The DNA of the CDR3 is TGTGCCAGCAGCTTAGCGCTGGCAGGAGATCTAAGGCAGTTCTTC. This encodes CASSLALAGDLRQFF.

CDR3: CASSSDANYGYTF. The CDR3 DNA follows: TGTGCCAGCAGCTCCGACGCCAACTATGGCTACACCTTC. This chain links TRBV7-8 with TRBJ1-2; D gene unclear. Germline assignment: CDR1 SGHVS and CDR2 FQNEAQ. V was cut by 4 bases and J by 2 bases, with 8 bases left in between. The CDR3 length is 13 residues. The full variable domain, rest sourced from reference TRBV7-8 and TRBJ1-2, is GAGVSQSPRYKVAKRGQDVALRCDPISGHVSLFWYQQALGQGPEFLTYFQNEAQLDKSGLPSDRFFAERPEGSVSTLKIQRTQQEDSAVYLCASSSDANYGYTFGSGTRLTVV.

This sequence joins TRBV28 and TRBJ1-1; no firm D call. The germline V and J ends were trimmed by 11 bases and 4 bases, with 17 bases remaining between them. The CDR3 runs 13 residues. Looked up from germline, CDR1 is MDHEN and CDR2 is SYDVKM. CDR3: CASTTPVGTEAFF. DNA for the CDR3: TGTGCCTCCACAACACCAGTAGGCACTGAAGCTTTCTTT.

Only one count was recorded for this clone. The chain carries TRBV9 and TRBJ2-5; D uncertain. V was shortened by 1 base and J by 4 bases, with 14 bases between the two germline ends. Germline CDR1 is SGDLS and CDR2 is YYNGEE. This CDR3 has 15 amino acids. CDR3 DNA: TGTGCCAGCAGCGTACGGTCTAGTTTGTCAGAGACCCAGTACTTC. Amino acids: CASSVRSSLSETQYF. The variable domain in full, completed from reference TRBV9 and TRBJ2-5, reads DSGVTQTPKHLITATGQRVTLRCSPRSGDLSVYWYQQSLDQGLQFLIQYYNGEERAKGNILERFSAQQFPDLHSELNLSSLELGDSALYFCASSVRSSLSETQYFGPGTRLLVL.

Remarks on this clone: This sample also contains other DNA sequences that code for the same CDR3. The chain carries TRBV27 and TRBJ1-6; 8 bases line up with TRBD1. Germline loops: CDR1 MNHEY, CDR2 SMNVEV (reference sequence). This CDR3 is built from 17 residues. The trim removed 5 bases at V and 0 bases at J, leaving 6 bases unmatched. CDR3: CASSLRTGSSYNSPLHF. Here the CDR3 DNA reads TGTGCCAGCAGTCTCAGGACAGGGAGCTCCTATAATTCACCCCTCCACTTT.

The chain employs TRBV3-1 (or the pseudogene TRBV3-2) and TRBJ2-5; D is perhaps TRBD2 (6 bases). Germline V lookup: CDR1 LGHDT, CDR2 YNNKEL (reference sequence). The V gene lost 1 base and the J gene lost 3 bases, with 18 bases spanning the gap. The CDR3 runs 17 residues. This CDR3 is CASSQGASTGVKETQYF. CDR3 coding DNA: TGTGCCAGCAGCCAAGGGGCTAGCACGGGGGTGAAAGAGACCCAGTACTTC.

The chain combines TRBV2 with TRBJ2-7, with TRBD1 matching over 7 bases. V trimming: 6 bases; J trimming: 6 bases; junction bases outside the gene matches: 2. CDR1 and CDR2 from the germline V gene are SNHLY and FYNNEI. The CDR3 runs to 11 residues. The CDR3 region has the DNA TGTGCCAGCAGGGGACAGCTCGAGCAGTACTTC. This translates into CASRGQLEQYF.

The rearrangement joins TRBV19 to TRBJ2-2; D tentatively reads TRBD1 or TRBD2 (6 bases each). This CDR3 has 14 residues. Germline assignment: CDR1 LNHDA and CDR2 SQIVND (reference sequence). The germline V and J ends were trimmed by 5 bases and 6 bases, with 13 bases remaining between them. The CDR3 sequence: CASSPQGGPGELFF. CDR3 bases: TGTGCCAGTAGTCCACAGGGAGGACCCGGGGAGCTGTTTTTT.

This chain uses TRBV19 with TRBJ2-7; D tentatively fits TRBD1 or TRBD2 (5 bases each). The V end was cut by 9 bases, the J end by 2 bases, with 11 bases between. The CDR3 runs 12 residues. The germline V gene encodes CDR1 LNHDA and CDR2 SQIVND (reference sequence). The CDR3 loop is CASGREPYEQYF. As DNA, the CDR3 is TGTGCCAGCGGCAGGGAGCCCTACGAGCAGTACTTC. The full variable domain, rest sourced from reference TRBV19 and TRBJ2-7, is DGGITQSPKYLFRKEGQNVTLSCEQNLNHDAMYWYRQDPGQGLRLIYYSQIVNDFQKGDIAEGYSVSREKKESFPLTVTSAQKNPTAFYLCASGREPYEQYFGPGTRLTVT.

The chain joins TRBV10-3 to TRBJ2-7; D is unclear. V shed 0 bases and J shed 2 bases, with 2 bases lying between them. This CDR3 is built from 12 residues. The germline V gene encodes CDR1 ENHRY and CDR2 SYGVKD. The CDR3 DNA reads as TGTGCCATCAGTGAGTCGACCTACGAGCAGTACTTC. This sequence encodes CAISESTYEQYF.

The chain is built from TRBV12-3 or TRBV12-4 and TRBJ2-2; D possibly corresponds to TRBD2 (6 bases). Trimming shortened V by 5 bases and J by 7 bases, and 8 bases separated the two germline ends. CDR3 length equals 12 residues. CDR3 protein: CASSLGGGELFF. CDR3 nucleotides: TGTGCCAGCAGTCTCGGGGGCGGGGAGCTGTTTTTT.

J is TRBJ1-1 and V is TRBV9; D is unresolved. Germline V gene sequence: CDR1 SGDLS, CDR2 YYNGEE. The V end was cut by 0 bases, the J end by 1 base, with 7 bases between. The CDR3 sequence is 14 residues long. The CDR3 reads CASSVGHGNTEAFF. The CDR3 DNA sequence: TGTGCCAGCAGCGTAGGCCACGGGAACACTGAAGCTTTCTTT. Filled out from reference TRBV9 and TRBJ1-1, the complete variable domain reads DSGVTQTPKHLITATGQRVTLRCSPRSGDLSVYWYQQSLDQGLQFLIQYYNGEERAKGNILERFSAQQFPDLHSELNLSSLELGDSALYFCASSVGHGNTEAFFGQGTRLTVV.

This chain links TRBV18 with TRBJ2-2; no firm D call. V shed 3 bases and J shed 0 bases, with 8 bases lying between them. The CDR3 is 15 amino acids. Germline V gene data show CDR1 as KGHSH and CDR2 as LQKENI. CDR3: CASSPADSNTGELFF. The CDR3, as DNA: TGTGCCAGCTCACCGGCAGACTCGAACACCGGGGAGCTGTTTTTT.

The chain uses TRBV28 and TRBJ1-5; no reliable D call. This CDR3 is built from 17 residues. Per the germline V gene, CDR1 is MDHEN and CDR2 is SYDVKM. V was shortened by 10 bases and J by 0 bases, with 22 bases between the two germline ends. The CDR3 spells CATLYVPKIYSNQPQHF. In DNA, the CDR3 is TGTGCCACCTTGTATGTTCCTAAAATTTATAGCAATCAGCCCCAGCATTTT.

The chain has TRBV7-8 and TRBJ1-1; D uncertain. CDR1 SGHVS and CDR2 FQNEAQ come from the germline V gene. V lost 3 bases to trimming and J lost 1 base, with 6 bases between them. This CDR3 has 13 residues. This CDR3 is CASSFNRNTEAFF. The CDR3, as DNA: TGTGCCAGCAGCTTTAACAGGAACACTGAAGCTTTCTTT.

The J gene is TRBJ1-2, the V gene TRBV6-1, with TRBD1 matching 10 bases. CDR3 length: 16 residues. CDR1 and CDR2 (germline): MNHNS, SASEGT. V dropped 2 bases and J dropped 4; count of bases not matched to a gene: 7. Here the CDR3 DNA reads TGTGCCAGCAGTGAACCCGGGACAGGGGCGGGCTATGGCTACACCTTC. Residues: CASSEPGTGAGYGYTF.

The chain carries TRBV5-1 and TRBJ2-1, with a weak D call TRBD2 (5 bases). V was clipped by 4 bases and J by 2 bases, with 13 bases between them. This CDR3 contains 15 residues. Germline V gene sequence: CDR1 SGHRS, CDR2 YFSETQ. The CDR3: CASSPTGSPYNEQFF. CDR3 bases: TGCGCCAGCAGCCCCACGGGGAGCCCCTACAATGAGCAGTTCTTC.

The gene calls are TRBV9 and TRBJ2-3; D is uncertain. The CDR3 contains 15 residues. CDR1 is SGDLS, CDR2 YYNGEE, per germline. V lost 4 bases and J 6 bases, leaving 18 bases between the germline ends. The CDR3 nucleotides read TGTGCCAGCAGCCCCCCTCAGAGTATCAGTGATACGCAGTATTTT. Translated, it gives CASSPPQSISDTQYF.

V gene TRBV28 combines with J gene TRBJ1-3; 7 positions agree with TRBD1. CDR3 length equals 13 residues. The J segment lost 3 bases and the V segment lost 8 bases, leaving 4 bases of the junction unmatched. The V gene's germline CDR1 is MDHEN and CDR2 SYDVKM. As DNA, the CDR3 is TGTGCCAGCGGCGGGACAGATGGAAACACCATATATTTT. The encoded protein is CASGGTDGNTIYF.

The chain links TRBV7-9 to TRBJ2-1; D tentatively fits TRBD1 or TRBD2 (5 bases each). The CDR3 totals 16 residues. Germline-derived CDR1 and CDR2 are SEHNR and FQNEAQ (reference sequence). The V gene lost 5 bases and the J gene lost 3 bases, with 17 bases spanning the gap. DNA of the CDR3: TGTGCCAGCAGCATGCCCGGGGCCCCCGTCTACAATGAGCAGTTCTTC. Its translation: CASSMPGAPVYNEQFF.

The CDR3 DNA sequence: TGTGCCAGCAGCTTGAGCCCACCCACTGAAGCTTTCTTT. Translation: CASSLSPPTEAFF. V usage is TRBV5-4 and J usage is TRBJ1-1; unclear D gene. Trimming removed 1 base at V and 4 bases at J, with 8 bases between. This CDR3 contains 13 residues. Looked up from germline, CDR1 is SGHNT and CDR2 is YYREEE (reference sequence). Drawing the rest from reference TRBV5-4 and TRBJ1-1, the complete variable domain is ETGVTQSPTHLIKTRGQQVTLRCSSQSGHNTVSWYQQALGQGPQFIFQYYREEENGRGNFPPRFSGLQFPNYSSELNVNALELDDSALYLCASSLSPPTEAFFGQGTRLTVV.

CDR3 nucleotides: TGTGCCAGCAGTGAATTCCGGGGAGAAGATGAAAAACTGTTTTTT. The encoded protein is CASSEFRGEDEKLFF. The gene calls are TRBV2 and TRBJ1-4; D unclear. Germline V gives CDR1 SNHLY, CDR2 FYNNEI. There are 15 residues in the CDR3. V was shortened by 2 bases and J by 6 bases, with 13 bases between the two germline ends.

The genes are TRBV10-3 and TRBJ2-1; D is possibly TRBD2 (6 bases). The V and J ends lost 3 bases and 6 bases respectively, with 15 bases between them. CDR1 and CDR2 (germline): ENHRY, SYGVKD. The CDR3 spans 15 residues. The DNA of the CDR3 is TGTGCCATCAGTGAAGGGCGGGATAGGGGCAATGAGCAGTTCTTC. This codes for CAISEGRDRGNEQFF.

V is TRBV6-4 and J is TRBJ1-6; 7 positions agree with TRBD1. Losses at the gene ends were 8 bases for V and 7 bases for J; bases not matched to a gene: 5. CDR1 and CDR2 from the germline V gene are MRHNA and SNTAGT. CDR3 length equals 13 residues. The CDR3: CASGQARNSPLHF. The CDR3 DNA reads TGTGCCAGCGGACAGGCCCGGAATTCACCCCTCCACTTT.

The chain carries TRBV2 and TRBJ1-1; a possible D gene is TRBD1 (5 bases). The CDR3 loop spans 15 amino acids. V lost 1 base and J 4 bases, leaving 13 bases between the germline ends. CDR1 and CDR2 from the germline V gene are SNHLY and FYNNEI. The chain's CDR3 is CASSEVFGGATEAFF. The CDR3, as DNA: TGTGCCAGCAGTGAAGTATTCGGTGGGGCCACTGAAGCTTTCTTT.

The chain is built from TRBV7-9 and TRBJ2-7; possible D gene TRBD1, 6 bases. Germline V CDR1 and CDR2: SEHNR, FQNEAQ (reference sequence). V was clipped by 5 bases and J by 1 base, with 15 bases between them. The CDR3 spans 15 residues. The CDR3, as DNA: TGTGCCAGCAGCCCGACAGGCCAGAATTCCTACGAGCAGTACTTC. Encoded protein: CASSPTGQNSYEQYF. Filled out from reference TRBV7-9 and TRBJ2-7, the complete variable domain reads DTGVSQNPRHKITKRGQNVTFRCDPISEHNRLYWYRQTLGQGPEFLTYFQNEAQLEKSRLLSDRFSAERPKGSFSTLEIQRTEQGDSAMYLCASSPTGQNSYEQYFGPGTRLTVT.